These 28 T cell receptor beta chains were sequenced from one sample in a study of PD-1 blockade in classical Hodgkin lymphoma. Time point indicated: cycle 4 day 1 (C4D1), after less than 7 weeks of nivolumab. Every patient was affected by relapse after autologous stem cell transplantation, while exposure to brentuximab vedotin was not uniform. Sequencing was performed with immunoSEQ multiplex PCR; in TCRdb, only in-frame clones are kept and a portion is missing. The sample holds about 94,000 clones, 90% to 95% seen once. The sample in question was peripheral blood mononuclear cells (PBMCs), obtained before the fourth cycle of nivolumab. The receptor set was obtained from a human donor with classical Hodgkin lymphoma.

The rearrangement uses TRBV5-1 and TRBJ2-1; 12 bases align to TRBD2. This CDR3 is 16 amino acids long. Germline CDR1 and CDR2: SGHRS and YFSETQ. V lost 7 bases to trimming and J lost 4 bases; unmatched junction nucleotides: 9. CDR3 residues: CASGGGTSGPYNEQFF. The CDR3 DNA is TGCGCCAGCGGCGGAGGGACTAGCGGGCCGTACAATGAGCAGTTCTTC.

The chain combines TRBV27 with TRBJ2-7, with 7 bases lining up with TRBD2. Germline CDR1 and CDR2: MNHEY and SMNVEV (reference sequence). The CDR3 runs 13 residues. Losses at the gene ends were 10 bases for V and 1 base for J; bases not matched to a gene: 7. CDR3 bases: TGTGCCACCTTGCCAGCGGGGTCCTACGAGCAGTACTTC. It is translated as CATLPAGSYEQYF.

The genes are TRBV19 and TRBJ2-3, with TRBD2 identical over 9 bases. The trim removed 3 bases at V and 3 bases at J, leaving 10 bases unmatched. This CDR3 is built from 17 residues. CDR1 is LNHDA and CDR2 is SQIVND in the germline V gene (reference sequence). Here the CDR3 reads CASSMSPGAGGTDTQYF. DNA of the CDR3: TGTGCCAGTAGTATGAGCCCCGGGGCGGGAGGGACAGATACGCAGTATTTT.

CDR3 sequence reads: CASSFYSGTPHEQYF. The CDR3 DNA reads TGTGCCAGCAGCTTCTACTCCGGGACACCCCACGAGCAGTACTTC. This chain links TRBV11-2 with TRBJ2-7, with a possible D match to TRBD1 (6 bases). The length of the CDR3 is 15 residues. Germline V CDR1 and CDR2: SGHAT, FQNNGV. The V and J ends lost 3 bases and 5 bases respectively, with 17 bases between them.

This chain connects TRBV4-1 to TRBJ2-1; D ambiguous. Trimming left V 2 bases short and J 5 bases short, with 10 bases between. This CDR3 has 14 residues. The V gene's germline CDR1 is MGHRA and CDR2 YSYEKL. The CDR3: CASSQIVSNNEQFF. As DNA, the CDR3 is TGCGCCAGCAGCCAAATCGTGTCAAACAATGAGCAGTTCTTC.

The gene calls are TRBV5-1 and TRBJ2-1; 7 nucleotides agree with TRBD2. The CDR3 length is 15 residues. In germline, CDR1 is SGHRS, CDR2 YFSETQ. V shed 7 bases, J shed 5 bases, and the junction held 12 bases outside the gene matches. This CDR3 reads CASARGSGLDNEQFF. The CDR3 DNA is TGCGCCAGCGCTCGAGGTAGCGGGTTAGACAATGAGCAGTTCTTC.

This chain connects TRBV19 to TRBJ2-1; D uncertain. Germline assignment: CDR1 LNHDA and CDR2 SQIVND (reference sequence). Deletions cut 2 bases from V and 6 bases from J, with 11 bases between. The CDR3 is made up of 14 amino acids. The CDR3 nucleotides read TGTGCCAGTAGTATACGCCAGGATGTCAATGAGCAGTTCTTC. It codes for CASSIRQDVNEQFF.

This chain joins TRBV5-1 and TRBJ2-2; D gene uncertain. The CDR3 is made up of 17 amino acids. Deletions cut 0 bases from V and 0 bases from J, with 12 bases between. The germline gives CDR1 SGHRS, CDR2 YFSETQ. The CDR3 DNA reads as TGCGCCAGCAGCTTGGGCGGACGCGTCTCGAACACCGGGGAGCTGTTTTTT. It yields the protein CASSLGGRVSNTGELFF. Full variable domain (remainder filled in from reference TRBV5-1 and TRBJ2-2): KAGVTQTPRYLIKTRGQQVTLSCSPISGHRSVSWYQQTPGQGLQFLFEYFSETQRNKGNFPGRFSGRQFSNSRSEMNVSTLELGDSALYLCASSLGGRVSNTGELFFGEGSRLTVL.

The genes are TRBV5-4 and TRBJ1-1; 8 bases are a match to TRBD1. The germline V gene has CDR1 SGHNT and CDR2 YYREEE (reference sequence). V shed 6 bases, J shed 4 bases, and the junction held 11 bases outside the gene matches. The CDR3 totals 15 residues. Here the CDR3 DNA reads TGTGCCAGCACCCTCCCCGGACAGGGAGCCACTGAAGCTTTCTTT. Translation: CASTLPGQGATEAFF.

The chain employs TRBV18 and TRBJ2-7; either TRBD1 or TRBD2 may supply D (5 bases each). Trimming removed 7 bases at V and 7 bases at J, with 14 bases between. Germline V CDR1 and CDR2: KGHSH, LQKENI. The CDR3 is 12 residues long. The CDR3 DNA reads TGTGCCAGCTGGGACGGCGTTTGGGAGCAGTACTTC. Its translation is CASWDGVWEQYF.

V and J are TRBV19 and TRBJ1-2, with 11 bases fitting TRBD1. V dropped 4 bases and J dropped 4; count of bases not matched to a gene: 8. The germline V gene encodes CDR1 LNHDA and CDR2 SQIVND (reference sequence). This CDR3 comprises 16 residues. This CDR3 is CASSTGTGGRSYGYTF. The CDR3, as DNA: TGTGCCAGTAGTACCGGGACAGGGGGAAGAAGCTATGGCTACACCTTC.

As regards this clone: At the DNA level, this CDR3 is encoded by other sequences in the same sample as well. This chain uses TRBV7-2 with TRBJ1-1; D is uncertain. From germline, CDR1 is SGHTA and CDR2 FQGNSA. Trimming cost V 3 bases and J 2 bases, with 10 bases left between them. This CDR3 has 14 amino acids. In nucleotides, the CDR3 is TGTGCCAGCAGCTTTGGTCCGACTAACACTGAAGCTTTCTTT. Translating gives CASSFGPTNTEAFF. Variable domain in full (rest from reference TRBV7-2 and TRBJ1-1): GAGVSQSPSNKVTEKGKDVELRCDPISGHTALYWYRQSLGQGLEFLIYFQGNSAPDKSGLPSDRFSAERTGGSVSTLTIQRTQQEDSAVYLCASSFGPTNTEAFFGQGTRLTVV.

This rearrangement joins TRBV10-3 to TRBJ2-2, with D tentatively TRBD1 (7 bases). The CDR3 loop spans 15 amino acids. V lost 6 bases, J lost 2 bases, and 13 bases lay in between. CDR1 and CDR2 (germline): ENHRY, SYGVKD. CDR3 sequence reads: CAIRAGGLNTGELFF. In DNA form, the CDR3 reads TGTGCCATCAGAGCAGGGGGGCTTAACACCGGGGAGCTGTTTTTT.

This clone showed up just a few times. The rearrangement links TRBV7-6 to TRBJ2-5, with a tentative D call TRBD2 (7 bases). V shed 2 bases and J shed 5 bases, with 15 bases lying between them. Germline values: CDR1 SGHVS, CDR2 FNYEAQ. This CDR3 spans 15 amino acids. The CDR3 bases are TGTGCCAGCAGCTTAAGGGGGGGCGGGGTGGAGACCCAGTACTTC. Translating it yields CASSLRGGGVETQYF.

The V and J genes are TRBV7-3 and TRBJ1-1; D gene ambiguous. Germline CDR1 reads SGHTA; CDR2 reads FQGTGA. With 5 bases removed from V and 1 base from J, the gap between germline ends came to 5 bases. This CDR3 is 12 amino acids long. In DNA, the CDR3 is TGTGCCAGCAGCCATCCGAACACTGAAGCTTTCTTT. Translating gives CASSHPNTEAFF.

The table lists this clone with a count of one. The chain uses TRBV6-5 and TRBJ1-5; D remains unclear. The CDR3 is made up of 13 amino acids. V lost 7 bases to trimming and J lost 4 bases, with 11 bases between them. The V gene's germline CDR1 is MNHEY and CDR2 SVGAGI. The CDR3 region has the DNA TGTGCCAGCAACGTCGACAAGAATCAGCCCCAGCATTTT. This gives the protein CASNVDKNQPQHF.

The chain is built from TRBV5-4 and TRBJ2-6; tentative D call: TRBD1 (6 bases). The V gene's germline CDR1 is SGHNT and CDR2 YYREEE (reference sequence). The CDR3 spans 18 residues. Trimming removed 4 bases at V and 0 bases at J, with 17 bases between. The CDR3 reads CASSGTIGTHSGANVLTF. CDR3 nucleotides: TGTGCCAGCAGCGGAACAATCGGGACACACTCTGGGGCCAACGTCCTGACTTTC.

This clone turned up a few times. V is TRBV6-1 and J is TRBJ1-6, with D tentatively TRBD1 (6 bases). The CDR3 is 13 amino acids. Trimming pared 7 bases from V and 5 bases from J, leaving 9 bases between. Germline values: CDR1 MNHNS, CDR2 SASEGT. The CDR3 loop is CASMRGNNSPLHF. The DNA for the CDR3 is TGTGCCAGCATGAGGGGGAATAATTCACCCCTCCACTTT.

The gene calls are TRBV4-2 and TRBJ1-1; D uncertain. CDR1 and CDR2 from the germline V gene are LGHNA and YNFKEQ. The V end lost 0 bases, the J end lost 1 base, and 9 bases lay between the germline ends. The CDR3 is 15 amino acids. The CDR3 coding sequence is TGTGCCAGCAGCCAAGAGGTTCGCGGGAACACTGAAGCTTTCTTT. It translates to CASSQEVRGNTEAFF.

V usage is TRBV25-1 and J usage is TRBJ1-1; TRBD1 might be the D (6 bases). This CDR3 has 13 residues. From germline, CDR1 is MGHDK and CDR2 SYGVNS. Trimming took 5 bases from V and 5 from J, leaving 12 bases between them. The DNA for the CDR3 is TGTGCCAGCAGTCGAGGGGGGATGACTGAAGCTTTCTTT. As protein: CASSRGGMTEAFF.

The chain links TRBV5-6 to TRBJ2-7, with TRBD2 as a possible D gene (5 bases). Germline CDR1 SGHDT, CDR2 YYEEEE. The CDR3 contains 15 residues. V lost 5 bases to trimming and J lost 3 bases, with 18 bases between them. CDR3 sequence (DNA): TGTGCCAGCAGAGGGCAACGGGATCTCTACTACGAGCAGTACTTC. It specifies CASRGQRDLYYEQYF. Variable domain in full (rest from reference TRBV5-6 and TRBJ2-7): DAGVTQSPTHLIKTRGQQVTLRCSPKSGHDTVSWYQQALGQGPQFIFQYYEEEERQRGNFPDRFSGHQFPNYSSELNVNALLLGDSALYLCASRGQRDLYYEQYFGPGTRLTVT.

The rearrangement uses TRBV19 and TRBJ1-1; TRBD1 might be the D (6 bases). The length of the CDR3 is 15 residues. Germline assignment: CDR1 LNHDA and CDR2 SQIVND (reference sequence). Trimming pared 6 bases from V and 0 bases from J, leaving 14 bases between. The CDR3 is CASSPNRDLNTEAFF. For the CDR3, the DNA is TGTGCCAGTAGCCCAAACAGGGACTTGAACACTGAAGCTTTCTTT.

The chain joins TRBV25-1 to TRBJ2-7; 8 bases are a match to TRBD2. The CDR3 is 13 residues long. The trim removed 4 bases at V and 1 base at J, leaving 0 bases unmatched. Germline V gives CDR1 MGHDK, CDR2 SYGVNS. CDR3 sequence: CASSASGSYEQYF. Here the CDR3 DNA reads TGTGCCAGCAGTGCTAGCGGGTCCTACGAGCAGTACTTC.

The rearrangement uses TRBV9 and TRBJ1-4; 8 bases agree with TRBD1. Germline loops: CDR1 SGDLS, CDR2 YYNGEE. Trimming cost V 4 bases and J 7 bases; bases outside gene matches: 15. The CDR3 totals 17 residues. DNA of the CDR3: TGTGCCAGCAGCCCCTCATTCCGACAGGGGCGAAGTGAAAAACTGTTTTTT. This encodes CASSPSFRQGRSEKLFF. Complete variable domain (other parts from reference TRBV9 and TRBJ1-4): DSGVTQTPKHLITATGQRVTLRCSPRSGDLSVYWYQQSLDQGLQFLIQYYNGEERAKGNILERFSAQQFPDLHSELNLSSLELGDSALYFCASSPSFRQGRSEKLFFGSGTQLSVL.

This chain links TRBV6-1 with TRBJ1-2; possibly TRBD1 for D (6 bases). CDR3 length: 12 residues. V was clipped by 3 bases and J by 4 bases, with 6 bases between them. Per the germline V gene, CDR1 is MNHNS and CDR2 is SASEGT. The CDR3, as DNA: TGTGCCAGCAGTGAGGGGGCCTATGGCTACACCTTC. This codes for CASSEGAYGYTF.

V usage is TRBV27 and J usage is TRBJ2-2, with TRBD2 as a possible D gene (6 bases). V dropped 4 bases and J dropped 6 bases, with 12 bases sitting between them. The CDR3 loop spans 14 amino acids. Germline CDR1 reads MNHEY; CDR2 reads SMNVEV (reference sequence). The CDR3 DNA reads as TGTGCCAGCAGTTATGGAGGGAGGTCCGGGGAGCTGTTTTTT. This gives the protein CASSYGGRSGELFF.

The chain has TRBV7-2 and TRBJ2-1; maybe TRBD2 (5 bases). Germline V gene data show CDR1 as SGHTA and CDR2 as FQGNSA. This CDR3 contains 14 residues. The ends were cut back, 3 bases at V and 6 bases at J, with 12 bases in the middle. The CDR3 is CASSFSLAGNEQFF. DNA of the CDR3: TGTGCCAGCAGCTTCTCCCTGGCGGGCAATGAGCAGTTCTTC.

The chain links TRBV6-5 to TRBJ2-1; D remains unclear. The CDR3 runs 14 residues. Trimming shortened V by 5 bases and J by 5 bases, and 13 bases separated the two germline ends. The germline V gene encodes CDR1 MNHEY and CDR2 SVGAGI. CDR3 residues: CASSTGSRNNEQFF. The DNA of the CDR3 is TGTGCCAGCAGTACCGGATCAAGGAACAATGAGCAGTTCTTC.